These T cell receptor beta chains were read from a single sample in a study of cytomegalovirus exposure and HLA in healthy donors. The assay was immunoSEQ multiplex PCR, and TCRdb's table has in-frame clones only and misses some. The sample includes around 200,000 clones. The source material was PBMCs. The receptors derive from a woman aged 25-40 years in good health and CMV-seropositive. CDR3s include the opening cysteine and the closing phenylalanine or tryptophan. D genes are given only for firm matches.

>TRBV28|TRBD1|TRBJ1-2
CASSRDRGDYGYTF
TGTGCCAGTTCCAGGGACAGGGGTGACTATGGCTACACCTTC
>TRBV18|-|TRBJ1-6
CASSPRAGWYYNSPLHF
TGTGCCAGCTCACCCAGGGCAGGCTGGTACTATAATTCACCCCTCCACTTT
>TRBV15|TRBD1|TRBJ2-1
CATRAGTGSFNEQFF
TGTGCCACCCGAGCCGGGACAGGGTCTTTTAATGAGCAGTTCTTC
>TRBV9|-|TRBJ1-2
CASSVLGANCGYTF
TGTGCCAGCAGCGTATTGGGGGCCAACTGTGGCTACACCTTC
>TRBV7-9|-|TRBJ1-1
CASSLSSSTEAFF
TGTGCCAGCAGCTTATCCTCGAGCACTGAAGCTTTCTTT
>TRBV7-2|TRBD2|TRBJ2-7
CASSLEVAGTEQYF
TGTGCCAGCAGCTTAGAGGTAGCGGGGACTGAGCAGTACTTC
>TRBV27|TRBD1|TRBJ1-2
CASSLSWTGGIGYTF
TGTGCCAGCAGTTTATCCTGGACAGGGGGGATTGGCTACACCTTC
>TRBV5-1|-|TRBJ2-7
CASSLAPFGEQYF
TGCGCCAGCAGCTTAGCCCCCTTTGGCGAGCAGTACTTC
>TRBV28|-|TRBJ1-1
CASSPPGGVGVTEAFF
TGTGCCAGCAGTCCCCCGGGAGGGGTGGGAGTCACTGAAGCTTTCTTT
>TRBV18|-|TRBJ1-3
CASSPRTALGSGNTIYF
TGTGCCAGCTCACCTCGGACAGCTCTTGGATCTGGAAACACCATATATTTT
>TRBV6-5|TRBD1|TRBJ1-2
CASSPGQGDYGYTF
TGTGCCAGCAGTCCGGGACAGGGAGACTATGGCTACACCTTC
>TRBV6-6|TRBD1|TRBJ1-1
CASLQGESTEAFF
TGTGCCAGTCTACAGGGGGAGAGCACTGAAGCTTTCTTT
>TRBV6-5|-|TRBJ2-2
CASSRAGHTGELFF
TGTGCCAGCAGCCGAGCGGGTCACACCGGGGAGCTGTTTTTT
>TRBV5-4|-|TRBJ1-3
CASSLGGGSGNTIYF
TGTGCCAGCAGCTTGGGCGGGGGCTCTGGAAACACCATATATTTT
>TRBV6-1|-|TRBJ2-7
CASSETGRPYEQYF
TGTGCCAGCAGTGAAACAGGGAGACCCTACGAGCAGTACTTC
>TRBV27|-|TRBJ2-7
CASSLSPDYYEQYF
TGTGCCAGCAGTTTATCGCCGGACTACTACGAGCAGTACTTC
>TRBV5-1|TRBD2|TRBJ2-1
CASSLVASGRISELYNEQFF
TGCGCCAGCAGCTTGGTGGCTAGCGGGAGAATTTCCGAGCTGTACAATGAGCAGTTCTTC
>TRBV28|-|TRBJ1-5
CASRVGGLNSRQPQHF
TGTGCCAGCAGAGTGGGGGGGCTCAATTCTCGTCAGCCCCAGCATTTT
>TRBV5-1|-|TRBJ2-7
CANSSPPSPVSEQYF
TGCGCCAACAGCTCACCACCTAGTCCAGTTAGCGAGCAGTACTTC
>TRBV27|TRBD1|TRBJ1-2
CASSGQGNYGYTF
TGTGCCAGCAGTGGACAGGGGAACTATGGCTACACCTTC
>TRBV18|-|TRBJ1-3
CASSPGAGNSGNTIYF
TGTGCCAGCTCACCAGGGGCAGGGAACTCTGGAAACACCATATATTTT
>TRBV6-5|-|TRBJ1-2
CATFDSNYGYTF
TGTGCCACCTTTGACAGTAACTATGGCTACACCTTC
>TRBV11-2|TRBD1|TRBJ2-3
CASSKNLGGQGFTDTQYF
TGTGCCAGCAGCAAAAACCTCGGGGGACAGGGGTTCACAGATACGCAGTATTTT